Below are 7 T cell receptor beta chains sequenced from a single sample in a study of CD8 T cells in ankylosing spondylitis (dated by TCRdb to the late 2010s). The antigens these receptors bind are not known. Libraries were constructed by 5' RACE. Sequencing took place on an Illumina HiSeq 2500. TCRdb redid the processing of the public reads, applying fastp at Q25 and MiXCR, and retained in-frame beta chains. Rows with a matching CDR3 protein are joined into one entry that keeps the most common DNA and genes. This sample lists 100,000 to 150,000 distinct CDR3 sequences; approximately 17% were detected once. The ten top clones hold 25% to 40% of the sample. Summary of the overall study and its limitations: A TCR beta motif of several highly homologous amino acid variants appeared characteristic of blood from ankylosing spondylitis patients.

Sequencing used blood, either unsorted or a sorted T cell fraction (not recorded which). These receptors originate from a male donor with ankylosing spondylitis.

This clonotype was found a few times. V usage is TRBV5-1 and J usage is TRBJ2-7; D ambiguous. The CDR3 consists of 13 residues. Trimming took 3 bases from V and 2 from J, leaving 9 bases between them. The germline V gene encodes CDR1 SGHRS and CDR2 YFSETQ. This CDR3 is CASSSTDPYEQYF. In DNA form, the CDR3 reads TGCGCCAGCAGCTCTACAGATCCCTACGAGCAGTACTTC.

This clonotype was picked up a small number of times. The chain links TRBV2 to TRBJ1-1, with TRBD1 matching 7 bases. After removal of 10 bases from V and 1 base from J, the junction contained 3 bases not matched to a gene. The CDR3 has 12 amino acids. Germline values: CDR1 SNHLY, CDR2 FYNNEI. The CDR3 nucleotides are TGTGCCATACAGGGGACGAACACTGAAGCTTTCTTT. Amino acid sequence: CAIQGTNTEAFF.

This clonotype was detected only a few times. The chain carries TRBV6-5 and TRBJ2-1, with D maybe TRBD1 (6 bases). The V gene lost 2 bases and the J gene lost 5 bases, with 16 bases spanning the gap. From germline, CDR1 is MNHEY and CDR2 SVGAGI. The CDR3 spans 16 residues. The CDR3 sequence is CASSYNSAGAHNEQFF. The CDR3 DNA sequence: TGTGCCAGCAGTTACAACAGCGCAGGGGCTCACAATGAGCAGTTCTTC.

This chain uses TRBV20-1 with TRBJ2-5, with 7 bases lining up with TRBD1. Trimming took 5 bases from V and 1 from J; bases not matched to a gene: 10. The CDR3 totals 15 residues. Germline CDR1 DFQATT, CDR2 SNEGSKA (reference sequence). CDR3 in amino acids: CSAPQQGSSQETQYF. The CDR3, as DNA: TGCAGTGCTCCCCAACAGGGGTCGAGCCAAGAGACCCAGTACTTC.

This chain links TRBV5-1 with TRBJ2-7; 9 bases agree with TRBD2. The CDR3 spans 14 residues. The V gene's germline CDR1 is SGHRS and CDR2 YFSETQ. The junction had 13 bases not matched to a gene; V was cut back by 9 bases and J by 6 bases. CDR3 nucleotides: TGCGCCACAGCTGTGGAGCTAGCGGGACGCGAGCAGTACTTC. Translated, it gives CATAVELAGREQYF.

This clonotype was picked up a small number of times. The rearrangement uses TRBV12-3 or TRBV12-4 and TRBJ1-1, with unresolved D. This CDR3 has 13 amino acids. V was pared by 3 bases and J by 2 bases, with 7 bases between. As DNA, the CDR3 is TGTGCCAGCAGTTTTCAGCGAAACACTGAAGCTTTCTTT. Protein product: CASSFQRNTEAFF.

The chain employs TRBV20-1 and TRBJ2-2, with D possibly being TRBD1 (5 bases). Germline assignment: CDR1 DFQATT and CDR2 SNEGSKA (reference sequence). The CDR3 totals 16 residues. Trimming shortened V by 4 bases and J by 0 bases, and 15 bases separated the two germline ends. CDR3 sequence (DNA): TGCAGTGCTATTCTGACCACAGGAACGAACACCGGGGAGCTGTTTTTT. Its translation is CSAILTTGTNTGELFF.